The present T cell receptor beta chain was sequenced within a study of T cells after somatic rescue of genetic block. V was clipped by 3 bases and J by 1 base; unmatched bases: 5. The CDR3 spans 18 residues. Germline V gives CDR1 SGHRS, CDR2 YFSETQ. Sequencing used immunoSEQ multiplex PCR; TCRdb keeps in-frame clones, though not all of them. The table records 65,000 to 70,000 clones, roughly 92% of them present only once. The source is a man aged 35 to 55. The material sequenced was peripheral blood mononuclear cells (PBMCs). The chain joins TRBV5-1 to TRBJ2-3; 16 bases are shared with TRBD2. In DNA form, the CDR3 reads TGCGCCAGCAGCTCGGGACTAGCGGGGGGGCGTGGCACAGATACGCAGTATTTT. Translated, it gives CASSSGLAGGRGTDTQYF.